The present T cell receptor beta chain was sequenced within a study of shared clonotypes between healthy human individuals. Study-level background: Each donor had three CD4 naive, three CD4 memory, two CD8 naive and one CD8 memory plate.

Germline assignment: CDR1 SGHAT and CDR2 FQNNGV. The CDR3 is 14 amino acids. V dropped 0 bases and J dropped 7 bases, with 13 bases sitting between them. Using immunoSEQ multiplex PCR, the repertoire was profiled, and TCRdb retains in-frame clones only, with some absent. This sample carries over a million clones, roughly 96% of them seen once, and the ten largest clones take approximately 1.1%. Overall study findings and caveats: The four-donor shared clonotypes exceeded non-shared clonotypes in generation probability, with non-shared ones scoring lower.

Turning to this clone: The antigen is undetermined.

The V gene is TRBV11-2, the J gene TRBJ2-7; D possibly corresponds to TRBD1 (6 bases). The sample taken for sequencing was naive CD4+ T cells sorted from blood. The subset denotes: CD45RA+ positively selected. This sequence was found in a man aged 25-45 years in good health. This CDR3 is CASSLDQGIGEQYF. The CDR3 bases are TGTGCCAGCAGCTTAGATCAGGGGATAGGGGAGCAGTACTTC.